The text below deals with one TCR beta chain. Its matching antigen is unknown. The sample belongs to a study of post-analysis software for immune sequencing data. Overall study results and limits: When compared against controls, multiple sclerosis patients showed significantly lower normalized Chao1 diversity. Four or five TRBV segments were more frequent in patients than controls; TRBV5-6, TRBV5-1 and TRBV20-1 belonged to this group.

Unique molecular identifiers were built into the TCR beta cDNA libraries. T cells numbering roughly 0.9 to 10 million yielded cDNA molecules that totaled some 500,000. TCRdb itself ran the PCR reads through MiXCR, one entry per CDR3 protein. The data contain 740,000 or so distinct CDR3 sequences, around 50% of them singletons. There are 16 residues in the CDR3. CDR1 and CDR2 from the germline V gene are SEHNR and FQNEAQ (reference sequence). J lost 0 bases, V lost 4 bases, and 4 bases had no gene match. The sequencing sample was made of blood. The source is a girl aged 5-17 years with multiple sclerosis. The chain has TRBV7-9 and TRBJ2-5; TRBD1 aligns across 11 bases. The chain's CDR3 is CASSSGTGGYQETQYF. Here the CDR3 DNA reads TGTGCCAGCAGCTCGGGGACAGGGGGGTACCAAGAGACCCAGTACTTC.